This T cell receptor beta chain was captured by sequencing in a study of blood T cell repertoires in COVID-19. This clone was seen more than once but under ten times. Original processing notes: Researchers report that nucleated cell counts were estimated from reference gene primer amplification. The assay was immunoSEQ multiplex PCR, and TCRdb's table has in-frame clones only and misses some. The V and J calls and clone size are taken from that table; D and trimming were inferred from the DNA. This table has under 300,000 clones, 75% to 90% appearing once. Sequences were obtained from PBMCs or T cells enriched from blood (not recorded which). The TCR originated in a woman in her thirties with acute COVID-19.

The CDR3 DNA is TGCGCCAGCAGCTTGGATGCCGGTCAGAACACTGAAGCTTTCTTT. Translating gives CASSLDAGQNTEAFF. This chain joins TRBV5-1 and TRBJ1-1, with D uncertain. Germline CDR1 SGHRS, CDR2 YFSETQ. CDR3 length equals 15 residues. Trimming removed 0 bases from V and 1 base from J, with 10 bases in between.